This T cell receptor (beta chain) was captured by sequencing in a study of blood T cell repertoires in COVID-19. The CDR3 spans 23 residues. In germline, CDR1 is MNHEY, CDR2 SVGEGT. The ends lost 6 bases at V and 2 bases at J; junction bases unmatched: 24. Clones were sequenced by immunoSEQ multiplex PCR, and TCRdb holds only the in-frame ones, with some missing. This table holds about 39,000 clones, about 82% found once. The sequenced sample was peripheral blood. The chain is built from TRBV6-2 or TRBV6-3 and TRBJ2-5, with 16 bases fitting TRBD2. This receptor was taken from a man in his sixties in a cohort sampled during active COVID-19. The chain's CDR3 is CASSLGGQPPRGLAGGPQETQYF. The CDR3 bases are TGTGCCAGCAGCCTAGGGGGACAGCCACCCCGGGGACTAGCGGGAGGGCCTCAAGAGACCCAGTACTTC.